This TCR beta chain stems from a study of T cell repertoires in cytomegalovirus infection. On the study more broadly: The authors used CMV epitopes that were HLA-C-restricted (recently identified) and HLA-B-restricted (well studied). CMV infection plus the matching HLA type was flagged by public TCR beta signatures.

Of note for this clonotype: The target antigen is unknown.

TCRdb called the reads again in MiXCR, with one record for every CDR3 protein. The table records 800,000 to 950,000 distinct CDR3 sequences, about 30% of them present only once. V lost 3 bases to trimming and J lost 3 bases; unmatched junction nucleotides: 9. From germline, CDR1 is SEHNR and CDR2 FQNEAQ (reference sequence). The CDR3 is made up of 18 amino acids. Notes on the study in general: HLA-C-restricted CMV clonotypes gave the most frequent clonotype in two of eight donors. CMV carriers with the relevant HLA were identified by cumulative public TCR beta family frequency.

V and J are TRBV7-9 and TRBJ2-3; 13 bases map to TRBD2. The source material was cultured CD8+ T cells from PBMCs, sampled from culture after CMV antigen stimulation. The TCR was taken from a human donor in good health (CMV status not recorded). Some clones in this sample may be carry-over from other donors' samples. CDR3 loop: CASSLRRLAGGGTDTQYF. CDR3 bases: TGTGCCAGCAGCTTGAGGCGACTAGCGGGGGGCGGAACAGATACGCAGTATTTT. Full variable domain (rest looked up from reference TRBV7-9 and TRBJ2-3): DTGVSQNPRHKITKRGQNVTFRCDPISEHNRLYWYRQTLGQGPEFLTYFQNEAQLEKSRLLSDRFSAERPKGSFSTLEIQRTEQGDSAMYLCASSLRRLAGGGTDTQYFGPGTRLTVL.